The sequence of this TCR beta chain was determined in a study of radiotherapy plus CTLA-4 blockade in lung cancer. Findings and limits, study-wide: The study found tumor-derived TCR clones expanded in blood after radiotherapy plus ipilimumab.

The table came from immunoSEQ multiplex PCR; TCRdb's copy has only in-frame clones and leaves some out. The table lists 75,000 or so clones, roughly 80% of them singletons. CTLA-4 blockade with ipilimumab, together with focal radiation, was given to patients with chemo-refractory metastatic non-small-cell lung cancer. Comments on this clone: What it binds is unknown.

The CDR3 runs to 15 residues. The J segment lost 7 bases and the V segment lost 3 bases, leaving 10 bases of the junction unmatched. Germline lookup yields CDR1 LNHDA and CDR2 SQIVND (reference sequence). The source material was peripheral blood, sampled from a patient treated with radiotherapy plus ipilimumab. The receptor was derived from a human donor with non-small cell lung cancer who had a complete response to radiotherapy plus ipilimumab. The rearrangement joins TRBV19 to TRBJ1-2; TRBD1 agrees at 8 bases. The CDR3, as DNA: TGTGCCAGTAGTATCCCCGACAGGGGTAAGTCTGGCTACACCTTC. Amino acid sequence: CASSIPDRGKSGYTF.